The 5 T cell receptor beta chains in this list originate from one sample, sequenced in a study of blood T cells in healthy people across ages. It was with a sample-barcoded 5' primer and a J-beta primer mix that a second PCR of roughly 7 to 11 cycles was run. Each CDR3 protein is one row after TCRdb ran MiXCR on the 5' RACE reads. The table has 1.5 million to 2 million distinct CDR3 sequences, approximately 32% seen once. The sequenced material came from blood. The receptors shown here come from a woman in her 30s in good health.

A word on this clonotype: Just one base apart from a much larger clone, this may be a read error. The genes are TRBV5-1 and TRBJ2-5; TRBD1 aligns across 8 bases. The germline gives CDR1 SGHRS, CDR2 YFSETQ. Trimming removed 1 base from V and 4 bases from J; junction bases left unmatched: 9. This CDR3 is built from 16 residues. CDR3 bases: TGCGCCAGCAGCTTGAACGCAGGGGGCGCGAGAGAGACCCAGTACTTC. Encoded protein: CASSLNAGGARETQYF.

The count of this clonotype is one. V gene TRBV5-1 combines with J gene TRBJ2-5; 9 bases align to TRBD1. The germline V gene encodes CDR1 SGHRS and CDR2 YFSETQ. The length of the CDR3 is 14 residues. After removal of 4 bases from V and 5 bases from J, the junction contained 6 bases not matched to a gene. The CDR3 DNA is TGCGCCAGCAGCAATACAGGGGGCCCGGAGACCCAGTACTTC. Its translation: CASSNTGGPETQYF.

This clonotype occurred many times. The CDR3 is CSVWTAASTNTDTQYF. In DNA form, the CDR3 reads TGCAGCGTTTGGACGGCGGCCTCCACTAACACAGATACGCAGTATTTT. The chain carries TRBV29-1 and TRBJ2-3; D ambiguous. This CDR3 has 16 amino acids. Trimming cost V 5 bases and J 2 bases, with 20 bases left between them. Germline CDR1 and CDR2: SQVTM and ANQGSEA.

V gene TRBV5-1 combines with J gene TRBJ2-1; D is possibly TRBD1 (6 bases). The germline gives CDR1 SGHRS, CDR2 YFSETQ. Trimming removed 4 bases at V and 9 bases at J, with 20 bases between. This CDR3 comprises 15 residues. CDR3 loop: CASSDTPKQGSEQFF. CDR3 nucleotides: TGCGCCAGCAGCGACACCCCCAAACAGGGTAGTGAGCAGTTCTTC.

This chain links TRBV7-3 with TRBJ2-1; D uncertain. Germline lookup yields CDR1 SGHTA and CDR2 FQGTGA. The CDR3 consists of 13 residues. The ends were cut back, 5 bases at V and 9 bases at J, with 14 bases in the middle. CDR3 nucleotides: TGTGCCAGCAGCGAAAGACTTGACGGTGAGCAGTTCTTC. Its protein product is CASSERLDGEQFF.